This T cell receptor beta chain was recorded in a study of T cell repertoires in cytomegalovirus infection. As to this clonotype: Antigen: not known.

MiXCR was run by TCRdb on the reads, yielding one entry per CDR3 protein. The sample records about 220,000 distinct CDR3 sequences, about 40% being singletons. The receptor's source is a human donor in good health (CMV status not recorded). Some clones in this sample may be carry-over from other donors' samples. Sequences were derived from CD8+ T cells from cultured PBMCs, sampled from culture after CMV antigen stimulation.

The CDR3 is CASSPIEQETQYF. The CDR3 DNA reads TGTGCCAGCAGCCCCATAGAGCAAGAGACCCAGTACTTC. V usage is TRBV27 and J usage is TRBJ2-5; the D is unclear. This CDR3 contains 13 residues. Germline lookup yields CDR1 MNHEY and CDR2 SMNVEV (reference sequence). V was pared by 6 bases and J by 2 bases, with 10 bases between.